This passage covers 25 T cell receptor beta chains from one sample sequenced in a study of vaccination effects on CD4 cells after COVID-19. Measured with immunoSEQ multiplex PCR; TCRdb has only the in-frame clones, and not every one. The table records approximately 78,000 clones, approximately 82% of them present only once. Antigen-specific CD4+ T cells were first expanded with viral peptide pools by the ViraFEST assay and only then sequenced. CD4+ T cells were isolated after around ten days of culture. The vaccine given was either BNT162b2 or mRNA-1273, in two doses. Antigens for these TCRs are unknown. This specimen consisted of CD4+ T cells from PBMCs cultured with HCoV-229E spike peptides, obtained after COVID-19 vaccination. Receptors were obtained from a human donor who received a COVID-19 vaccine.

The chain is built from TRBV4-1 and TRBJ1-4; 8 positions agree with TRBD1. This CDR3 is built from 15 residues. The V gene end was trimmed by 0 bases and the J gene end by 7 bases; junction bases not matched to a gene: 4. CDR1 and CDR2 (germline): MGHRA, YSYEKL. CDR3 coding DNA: TGCGCCAGCAGCCAAGAAAGGACAGGGAGTGAAAAACTGTTTTTT. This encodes CASSQERTGSEKLFF.

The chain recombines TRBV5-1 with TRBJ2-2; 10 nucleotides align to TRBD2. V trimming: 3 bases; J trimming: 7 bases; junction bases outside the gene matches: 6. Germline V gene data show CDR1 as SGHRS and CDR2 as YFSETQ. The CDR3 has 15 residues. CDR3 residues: CASSSTSGADGELFF. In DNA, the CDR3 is TGCGCCAGCAGCTCCACTAGCGGGGCGGACGGGGAGCTGTTTTTT. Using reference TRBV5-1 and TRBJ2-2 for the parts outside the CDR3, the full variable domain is KAGVTQTPRYLIKTRGQQVTLSCSPISGHRSVSWYQQTPGQGLQFLFEYFSETQRNKGNFPGRFSGRQFSNSRSEMNVSTLELGDSALYLCASSSTSGADGELFFGEGSRLTVL.

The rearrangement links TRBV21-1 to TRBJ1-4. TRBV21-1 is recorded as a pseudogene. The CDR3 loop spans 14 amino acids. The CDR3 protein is CASSKAKFLGKLFF. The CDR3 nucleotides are TGTGCCAGCAGCAAAGCGAAGTTTTTGGGAAAACTGTTTTTT.

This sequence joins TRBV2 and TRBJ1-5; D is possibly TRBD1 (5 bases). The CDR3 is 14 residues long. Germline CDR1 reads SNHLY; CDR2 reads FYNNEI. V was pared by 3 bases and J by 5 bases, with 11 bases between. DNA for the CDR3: TGTGCCAGCAGTGATATGGGGCAGCATCAGCCCCAGCATTTT. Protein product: CASSDMGQHQPQHF.

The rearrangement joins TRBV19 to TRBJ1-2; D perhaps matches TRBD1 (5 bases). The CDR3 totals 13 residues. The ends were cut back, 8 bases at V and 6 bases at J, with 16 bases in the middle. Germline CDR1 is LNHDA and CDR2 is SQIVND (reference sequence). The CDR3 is CASSEAGSDGYTF. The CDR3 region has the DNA TGTGCCAGTTCCGAGGCAGGGTCGGATGGCTACACCTTC.

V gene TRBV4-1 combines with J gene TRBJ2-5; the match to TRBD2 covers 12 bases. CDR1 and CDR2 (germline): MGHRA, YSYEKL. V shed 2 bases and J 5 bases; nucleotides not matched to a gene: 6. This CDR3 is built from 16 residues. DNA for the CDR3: TGCGCCAGCAGCCAATCTAGCGGGGGGGCAGGGGAGACCCAGTACTTC. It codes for CASSQSSGGAGETQYF.

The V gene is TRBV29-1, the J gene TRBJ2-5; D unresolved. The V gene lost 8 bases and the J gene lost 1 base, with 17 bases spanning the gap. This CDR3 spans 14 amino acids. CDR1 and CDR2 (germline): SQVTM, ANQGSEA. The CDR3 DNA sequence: TGCAGCACCCCGGGCCGAATACCCCAAGAGACCCAGTACTTC. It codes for CSTPGRIPQETQYF.

DNA for the CDR3: TGTGCCACCAGTGATTTTAAACCGGGACACGGGAACACCGGGGAGCTGTTTTTT. This gives the protein CATSDFKPGHGNTGELFF. The chain joins TRBV24-1 to TRBJ2-2; a possible D gene is TRBD1 (6 bases). CDR1 is KGHDR and CDR2 is SFDVKD in the germline V gene. This CDR3 region has 18 residues. Deletions cut 1 base from V and 1 base from J, with 15 bases between.

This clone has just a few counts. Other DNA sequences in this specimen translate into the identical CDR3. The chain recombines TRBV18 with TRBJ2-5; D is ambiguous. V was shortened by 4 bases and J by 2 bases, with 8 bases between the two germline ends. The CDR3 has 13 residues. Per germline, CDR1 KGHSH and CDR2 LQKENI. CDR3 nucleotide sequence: TGTGCCAGCTCACTGGGTCTACAAGAGACCCAGTACTTC. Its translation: CASSLGLQETQYF.

In DNA, the CDR3 is TGTGCCAGCAGCCTCGGGAGGAATTCACCCCTCCACTTT. This codes for CASSLGRNSPLHF. The chain recombines TRBV5-8 with TRBJ1-6; no clear D. Germline values: CDR1 SGHTS, CDR2 YDEGEE. V lost 4 bases, J lost 7 bases, and 9 bases lay in between. The CDR3 totals 13 residues.

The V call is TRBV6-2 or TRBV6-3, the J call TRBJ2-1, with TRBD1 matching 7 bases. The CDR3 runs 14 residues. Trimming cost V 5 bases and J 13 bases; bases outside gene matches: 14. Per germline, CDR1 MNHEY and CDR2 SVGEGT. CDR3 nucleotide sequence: TGTGCCAGCAGTAAGGGGACAGAGACGCTCCATCAGTTCTTC. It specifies CASSKGTETLHQFF.

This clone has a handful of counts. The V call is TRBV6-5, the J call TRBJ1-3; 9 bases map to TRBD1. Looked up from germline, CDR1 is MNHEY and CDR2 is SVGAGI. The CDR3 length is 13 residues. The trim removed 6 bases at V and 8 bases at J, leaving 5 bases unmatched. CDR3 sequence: CASRDRGLDTIYF. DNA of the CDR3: TGTGCCAGCAGGGACAGGGGACTGGACACCATATATTTT.

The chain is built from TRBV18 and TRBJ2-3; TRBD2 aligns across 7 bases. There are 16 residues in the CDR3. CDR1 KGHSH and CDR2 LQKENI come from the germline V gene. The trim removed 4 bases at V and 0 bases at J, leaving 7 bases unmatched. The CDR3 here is CASSLGTGGSTDTQYF. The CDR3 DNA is TGTGCCAGCTCACTCGGGACCGGGGGGAGCACAGATACGCAGTATTTT.

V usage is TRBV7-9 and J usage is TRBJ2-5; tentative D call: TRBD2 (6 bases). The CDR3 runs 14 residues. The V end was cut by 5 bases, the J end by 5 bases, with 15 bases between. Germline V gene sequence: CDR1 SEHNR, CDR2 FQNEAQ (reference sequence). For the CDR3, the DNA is TGTGCCAGCAGCCTTCGGACGGGGAGGGAGACCCAGTACTTC. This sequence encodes CASSLRTGRETQYF.

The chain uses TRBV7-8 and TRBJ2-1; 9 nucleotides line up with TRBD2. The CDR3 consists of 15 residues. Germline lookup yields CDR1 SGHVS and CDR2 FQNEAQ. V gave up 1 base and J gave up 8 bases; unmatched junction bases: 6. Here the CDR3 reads CASSLVAGGSYEQFF. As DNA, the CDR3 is TGTGCCAGCAGCTTAGTGGCGGGGGGGTCGTATGAGCAGTTCTTC.

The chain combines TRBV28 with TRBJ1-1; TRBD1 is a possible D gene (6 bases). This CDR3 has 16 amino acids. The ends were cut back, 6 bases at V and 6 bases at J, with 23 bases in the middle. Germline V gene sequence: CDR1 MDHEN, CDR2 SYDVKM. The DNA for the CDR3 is TGTGCCAGCAGCCGCAGCAGGGGACCAGGCGTCTCTGAAGCTTTCTTT. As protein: CASSRSRGPGVSEAFF.

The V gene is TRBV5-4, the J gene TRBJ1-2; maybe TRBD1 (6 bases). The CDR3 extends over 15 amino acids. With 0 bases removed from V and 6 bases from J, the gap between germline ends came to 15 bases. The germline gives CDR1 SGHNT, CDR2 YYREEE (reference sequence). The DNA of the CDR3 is TGTGCCAGCAGCTTGGGAGGTCCGGGGGCGGATGGCTACACCTTC. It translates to CASSLGGPGADGYTF.

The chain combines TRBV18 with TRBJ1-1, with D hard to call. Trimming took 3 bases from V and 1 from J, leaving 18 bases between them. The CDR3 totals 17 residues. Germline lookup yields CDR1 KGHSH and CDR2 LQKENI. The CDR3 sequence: CASSPRALETSNTEAFF. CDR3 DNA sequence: TGTGCCAGCTCACCGAGGGCACTGGAGACTTCGAACACTGAAGCTTTCTTT.

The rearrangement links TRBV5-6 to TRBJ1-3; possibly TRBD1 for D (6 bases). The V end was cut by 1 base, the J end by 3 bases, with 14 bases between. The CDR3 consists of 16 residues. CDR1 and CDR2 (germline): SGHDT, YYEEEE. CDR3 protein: CASSLPSRGRGNTIYF. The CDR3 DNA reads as TGTGCCAGCAGCTTGCCATCTCGGGGGCGTGGAAACACCATATATTTT.

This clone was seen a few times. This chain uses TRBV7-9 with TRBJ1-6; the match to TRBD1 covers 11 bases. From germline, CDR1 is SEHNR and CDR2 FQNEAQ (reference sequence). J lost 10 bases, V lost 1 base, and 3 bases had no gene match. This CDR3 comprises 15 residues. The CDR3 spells CASSLGTGGSSPLHF. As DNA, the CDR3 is TGTGCCAGCAGCTTAGGGACAGGGGGCAGCTCACCCCTCCACTTT.

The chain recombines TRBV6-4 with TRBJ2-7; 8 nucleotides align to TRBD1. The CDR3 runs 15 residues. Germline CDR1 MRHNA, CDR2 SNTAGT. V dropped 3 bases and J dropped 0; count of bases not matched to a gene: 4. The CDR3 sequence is CASSEDRESSYEQYV. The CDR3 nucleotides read TGTGCCAGCAGTGAGGACAGGGAAAGCTCCTACGAGCAGTACGTC.

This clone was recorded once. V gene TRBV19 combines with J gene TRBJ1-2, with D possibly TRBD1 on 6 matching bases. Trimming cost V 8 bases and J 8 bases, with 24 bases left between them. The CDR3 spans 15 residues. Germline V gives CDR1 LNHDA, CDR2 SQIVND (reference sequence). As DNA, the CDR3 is TGTGCCAGTCGGGGACAAGGGGTATTATCCGGGGGCTACACCTTC. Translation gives CASRGQGVLSGGYTF. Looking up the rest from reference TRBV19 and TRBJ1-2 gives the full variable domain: DGGITQSPKYLFRKEGQNVTLSCEQNLNHDAMYWYRQDPGQGLRLIYYSQIVNDFQKGDIAEGYSVSREKKESFPLTVTSAQKNPTAFYLCASRGQGVLSGGYTFGSGTRLTVV.

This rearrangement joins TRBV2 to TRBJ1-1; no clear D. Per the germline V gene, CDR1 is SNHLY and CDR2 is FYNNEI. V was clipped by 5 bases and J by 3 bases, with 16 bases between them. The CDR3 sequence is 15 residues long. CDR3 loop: CASSLLVTVDTEAFF. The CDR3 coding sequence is TGTGCCAGCAGTCTTTTAGTCACGGTGGACACTGAAGCTTTCTTT.

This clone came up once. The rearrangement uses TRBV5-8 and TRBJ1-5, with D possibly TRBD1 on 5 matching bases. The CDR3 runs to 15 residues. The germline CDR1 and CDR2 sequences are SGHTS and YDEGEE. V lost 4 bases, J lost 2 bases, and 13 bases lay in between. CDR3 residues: CASSRSDSRNQPQHF. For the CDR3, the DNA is TGTGCCAGCAGCAGGTCCGACAGCCGCAATCAGCCCCAGCATTTT. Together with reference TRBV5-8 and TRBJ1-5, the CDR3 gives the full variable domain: EAGVTQSPTHLIKTRGQQATLRCSPISGHTSVYWYQQALGLGLQFLLWYDEGEERNRGNFPPRFSGRQFPNYSSELNVNALELEDSALYLCASSRSDSRNQPQHFGDGTRLSIL.

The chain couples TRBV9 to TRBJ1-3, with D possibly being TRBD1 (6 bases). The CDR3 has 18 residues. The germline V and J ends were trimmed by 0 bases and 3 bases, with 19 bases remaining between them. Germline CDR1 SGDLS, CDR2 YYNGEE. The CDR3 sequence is CASSVAGALTTHGNTIYF. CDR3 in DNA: TGTGCCAGCAGCGTAGCGGGGGCGCTCACCACTCATGGAAACACCATATATTTT.